One sample yielded the 7 T cell receptor beta chains listed below, sequenced in a study of T cells in women clearing cervical HPV infection. The repertoire was sequenced with immunoSEQ multiplex PCR; TCRdb's copy has only in-frame clones and lacks some. This sample lists about 34,000 clones; its ten largest clones have approximately 1.5%. Sequencing used blood buffy coat. The receptors shown here come from a woman aged 18 to 75 with a cervical HPV16 infection that either progressed to CIN3+ or cleared (not recorded which).

On this clone itself: Read sequence stops 3 residues before the CDR3 end, and the germline J gene provides the missing end. The rearrangement joins TRBV6-2 or TRBV6-3 to TRBJ2-7; a possible D gene is TRBD1 (6 bases). The V end lost 5 bases, the J end lost 3 bases, and 11 bases lay between the germline ends. CDR3 size: 13 residues. Germline V lookup: CDR1 MNHEY, CDR2 SVGEGT. The sequenced part of the CDR3 DNA is TGTGCCAGCAGTGCCCAACAGGGCTACGAG. Translating gives CASSAQQGYE. The full CDR3 reads CASSAQQGYEQYF.

As regards this clone: Read coverage stops 3 residues before the CDR3 terminus; the germline J gene supplies the remainder. V is TRBV7-7 and J is TRBJ2-2; 10 bases line up with TRBD2. This CDR3 region has 16 residues. CDR1 and CDR2 from the germline V gene are SSHAT and FNYEAQ (reference sequence). Trimming at V came to 6 bases and at J to 1 base, leaving 5 bases not matched to a gene. CDR3 bases read: TGTGCCAGCAGACGCCTAGCGGGGGAGAACACCGGGGAG. Its protein product is CASRRLAGENTGE. The entire CDR3 reads CASRRLAGENTGELFF.

As concerns this clone: The junction departs from germline at one end; a sequencing error may be responsible. Coverage ceases 3 residues before the CDR3 finishes, and the germline J gene fills in the end. The chain joins TRBV20-1 to TRBJ2-3, with 10 nucleotides matching TRBD2. This CDR3 has 15 amino acids. The V gene's germline CDR1 is DFQATT and CDR2 SNEGSKA (reference sequence). The CDR3 DNA, read in part, is TGCAGTGCTAGGTTAGCGGGGGGTGGAACAGAGACG. It is translated as CSARLAGGGTET. The full CDR3 protein is CSARLAGGGTETQYF.

With respect to this clone: The read terminates 3 residues ahead of where the CDR3 ends, so the germline J gene completes it. V is TRBV5-1 and J is TRBJ2-5; TRBD2 aligns across 9 bases. Germline CDR1 reads SGHRS; CDR2 reads YFSETQ. V gave up 0 bases and J gave up 4 bases; unmatched junction bases: 4. The CDR3 consists of 15 residues. The CDR3 loop is CASSLGSTSGETQYF. The covered CDR3 bases are TGCGCCAGCAGCTTGGGGTCGACTAGCGGAGAGACC. Complete variable domain (other parts from reference TRBV5-1 and TRBJ2-5): KAGVTQTPRYLIKTRGQQVTLSCSPISGHRSVSWYQQTPGQGLQFLFEYFSETQRNKGNFPGRFSGRQFSNSRSEMNVSTLELGDSALYLCASSLGSTSGETQYFGPGTRLLVL.

Details on this clone: The read ends 3 residues shy of where the CDR3 ends; the end is completed using the germline J gene. The chain uses TRBV7-3 and TRBJ1-2, with TRBD1 as a possible D gene (6 bases). V lost 2 bases, J lost 7 bases, and 20 bases lay in between. CDR1 is SGHTA and CDR2 is FQGTGA in the germline V gene. This CDR3 spans 16 amino acids. CDR3 bases read: TGTGCCAGCAGCTTAGGCGGCCAGGGGCGCCAAAGTGGC. Its translation is CASSLGGQGRQSG. In full, the CDR3 reads CASSLGGQGRQSGYTF.

As concerns this clone: The read gets to within 3 residues of the CDR3 end, and the germline J gene fills in the rest. The chain links TRBV7-2 to TRBJ1-5; possibly TRBD1 for D (6 bases). The CDR3 sequence is 14 residues long. Trimming took 5 bases from V and 3 from J, leaving 11 bases between them. Germline CDR1 reads SGHTA; CDR2 reads FQGNSA. The sequenced CDR3 bases are TGTGCCAGCAGCCGACAGGCCTTCAATCAGCCC. This codes for CASSRQAFNQP. The whole CDR3 sequence reads CASSRQAFNQPQHF.

CDR3: CASSMLREGYEQYF. The CDR3 bases that were read are TGTGCCAGTAGTATGCTGCGGGAGGGATACGAG. The rearrangement uses TRBV19 and TRBJ2-7, with TRBD2 matching 9 bases. The observed sequence ends 3 residues before the CDR3 terminus, with the missing tail filled in from the germline J gene. Germline V CDR1 and CDR2: LNHDA, SQIVND (reference sequence). The CDR3 covers 14 residues. The trim removed 3 bases at V and 4 bases at J, leaving 4 bases unmatched.